Each of the 9 T cell receptor beta chains below was sequenced from the same sample in a study of blood T cell repertoires in COVID-19. The table came from immunoSEQ multiplex PCR; TCRdb's copy has only in-frame clones and leaves some out. The sample consists of about 260,000 clones, more than 75% of them appearing once. Sequencing input: peripheral blood. These receptors all stem from a middle-aged woman who had recovered from COVID-19.

This clone has a single count. The genes are TRBV18 and TRBJ2-3; 9 nucleotides line up with TRBD2. V lost 5 bases, J lost 3 bases, and 15 bases stayed unmatched. Looked up from germline, CDR1 is KGHSH and CDR2 is LQKENI. This CDR3 has 18 amino acids. The chain's CDR3 is CASSLDPRLAGRTDTQYF. The CDR3 DNA is TGTGCCAGCTCATTAGATCCCCGCCTAGCGGGGAGAACAGATACGCAGTATTTT.

This chain links TRBV3-1 (or the pseudogene TRBV3-2) with TRBJ1-1; D might be TRBD1 (5 bases). V was pared by 4 bases and J by 11 bases, with 17 bases between. Germline V lookup: CDR1 LGHDT, CDR2 YNNKEL (reference sequence). This CDR3 has 13 amino acids. In DNA, the CDR3 is TGTGCCAGCAGCCTCGAGAATCAGGGTCCGGCTTTCTTT. It codes for CASSLENQGPAFF.

This clone was observed a single time. The chain couples TRBV9 to TRBJ1-1; possible D gene TRBD1, 6 bases. The CDR3 totals 15 residues. CDR1 is SGDLS and CDR2 is YYNGEE in the germline V gene. Between the trimmed V and J ends, which lost 4 bases and 2 bases, there was a span of 15 bases. CDR3 loop: CASSTSGRGNTEAFF. In DNA, the CDR3 is TGTGCCAGCAGCACCTCGGGCAGGGGCAACACTGAAGCTTTCTTT.

This sequence joins TRBV12-5 and TRBJ1-6, with unresolved D. Germline V CDR1 and CDR2: LGHNT, FRNRAP. This CDR3 contains 13 residues. Between the trimmed V and J ends, which lost 1 base and 10 bases, there was a span of 8 bases. As DNA, the CDR3 is TGTGCTAGTGGTTTGGCAACGGGATCACCCCTCCACTTT. Its translation is CASGLATGSPLHF.

This chain connects TRBV4-3 to TRBJ1-2; possible D gene TRBD1, 6 bases. The CDR3 is 14 amino acids. Trimming took off 0 bases at V and 8 bases at J, with 13 bases between the two ends. Germline V CDR1 and CDR2: LGHNA, YSLEER. The CDR3 is CASSQDTGLRGYTF. In DNA form, the CDR3 reads TGCGCCAGCAGCCAAGATACAGGGCTACGGGGCTACACCTTC.

This rearrangement joins TRBV19 to TRBJ1-5; TRBD1 agrees at 11 bases. The junction had 9 bases not matched to a gene; V was cut back by 4 bases and J by 7 bases. The V gene's germline CDR1 is LNHDA and CDR2 SQIVND (reference sequence). The length of the CDR3 is 16 residues. CDR3 DNA: TGTGCCAGTAGTAGCGGTGGACAGGGGGCTTGGCAGCCCCAGCATTTT. Its translation: CASSSGGQGAWQPQHF.

The chain combines TRBV15 with TRBJ1-6; D gene uncertain. The CDR3 covers 15 residues. Germline assignment: CDR1 LNHNV and CDR2 YYDKDF (reference sequence). V lost 3 bases and J 0 bases, leaving 6 bases between the germline ends. For the CDR3, the DNA is TGTGCCACCAGCAGGGCTCTCTCCTATAATTCACCCCTCCACTTT. Its protein is CATSRALSYNSPLHF.

This chain joins TRBV5-1 and TRBJ2-1; 9 bases line up with TRBD2. The CDR3 runs to 15 residues. J was trimmed by 1 base and V by 5 bases; bases with no gene match: 4. Germline CDR1 and CDR2: SGHRS and YFSETQ. The DNA of the CDR3 is TGCGCCAGCAGATTCCTAGCGGGATCCTACAATGAGCAGTTCTTC. It yields the protein CASRFLAGSYNEQFF.

The rearrangement joins TRBV15 to TRBJ2-3, with 13 bases lining up with TRBD2. The CDR3 is 18 residues long. The germline CDR1 and CDR2 sequences are LNHNV and YYDKDF (reference sequence). With 3 bases clipped from V and 6 bases from J, the junction kept 12 bases outside the gene matches. CDR3: CATSSGTSGGALGDTQYF. In nucleotides, the CDR3 is TGTGCCACCAGCAGTGGCACTAGCGGGGGGGCCCTTGGTGATACGCAGTATTTT.